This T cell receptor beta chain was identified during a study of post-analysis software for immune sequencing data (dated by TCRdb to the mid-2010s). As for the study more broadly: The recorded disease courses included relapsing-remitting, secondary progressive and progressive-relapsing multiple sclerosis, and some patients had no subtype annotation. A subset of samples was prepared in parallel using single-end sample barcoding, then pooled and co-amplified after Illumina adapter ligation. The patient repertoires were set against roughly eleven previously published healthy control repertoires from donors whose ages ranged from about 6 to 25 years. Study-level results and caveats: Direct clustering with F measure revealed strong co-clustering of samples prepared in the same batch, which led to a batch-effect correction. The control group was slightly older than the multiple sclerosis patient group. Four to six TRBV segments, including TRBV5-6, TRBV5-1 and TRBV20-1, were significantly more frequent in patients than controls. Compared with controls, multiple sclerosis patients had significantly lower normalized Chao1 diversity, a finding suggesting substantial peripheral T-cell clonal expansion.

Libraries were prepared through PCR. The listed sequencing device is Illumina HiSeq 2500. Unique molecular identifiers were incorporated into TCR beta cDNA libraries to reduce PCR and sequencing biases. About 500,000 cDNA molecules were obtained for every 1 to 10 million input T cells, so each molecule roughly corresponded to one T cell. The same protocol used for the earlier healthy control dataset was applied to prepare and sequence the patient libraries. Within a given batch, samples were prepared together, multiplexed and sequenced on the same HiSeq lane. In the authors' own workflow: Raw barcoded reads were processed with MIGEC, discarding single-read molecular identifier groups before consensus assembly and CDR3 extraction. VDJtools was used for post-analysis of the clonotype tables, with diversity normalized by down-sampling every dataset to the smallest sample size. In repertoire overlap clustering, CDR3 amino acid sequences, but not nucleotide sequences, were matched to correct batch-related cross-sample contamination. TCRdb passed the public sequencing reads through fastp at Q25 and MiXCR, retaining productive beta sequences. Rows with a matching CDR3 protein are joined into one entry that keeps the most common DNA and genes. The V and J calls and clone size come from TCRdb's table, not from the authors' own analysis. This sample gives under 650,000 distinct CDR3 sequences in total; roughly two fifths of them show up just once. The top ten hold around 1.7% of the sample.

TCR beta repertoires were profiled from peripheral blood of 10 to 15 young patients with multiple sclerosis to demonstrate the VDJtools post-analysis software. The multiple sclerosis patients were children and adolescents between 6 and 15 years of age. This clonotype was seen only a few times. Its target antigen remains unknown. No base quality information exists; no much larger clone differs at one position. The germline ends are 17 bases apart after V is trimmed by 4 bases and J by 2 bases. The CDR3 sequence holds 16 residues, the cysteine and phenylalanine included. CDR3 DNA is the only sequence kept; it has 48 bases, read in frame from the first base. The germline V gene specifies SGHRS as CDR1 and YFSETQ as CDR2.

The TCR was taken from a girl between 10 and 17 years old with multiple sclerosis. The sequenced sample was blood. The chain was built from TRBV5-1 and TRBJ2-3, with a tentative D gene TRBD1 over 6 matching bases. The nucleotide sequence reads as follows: TGCGCCAGCAGCCAAGGACAGCCGCGACTCACAGATACGCAGTATTTT. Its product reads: CASSQGQPRLTDTQYF.